This T cell receptor (beta chain) was captured by sequencing in a study of blood T cell repertoires in COVID-19. Study-wide background: Donors in the United States, Italy and Spain gave samples during acute or convalescent COVID-19. T cells, B-cell-depleted T cells, or PBMCs provided the cDNA or gDNA that served as material.

The CDR3 extends over 12 amino acids. Trimming stripped 8 bases from V and 11 bases from J, with 16 bases between. As processed by the authors: Counts of nucleated cells, estimated from reference gene primer amplification, were obtained. TCRdb's table, derived via immunoSEQ multiplex PCR, lists solely in-frame clones and lacks some. The DNA was the basis for D and trimming; V, J and clone size are from that table. The table lists about 51,000 clones, just over 85% of them singletons. This clone has a single count. The receptor was derived from an elderly man with active COVID-19. The chain uses TRBV12-3 or TRBV12-4 and TRBJ2-4; D is ambiguous. Sequenced sample: peripheral blood. CDR3 sequence (DNA): TGTGCCAGCTCTGGGCCTGATCGGTTTCAGTACTTC. It specifies CASSGPDRFQYF.